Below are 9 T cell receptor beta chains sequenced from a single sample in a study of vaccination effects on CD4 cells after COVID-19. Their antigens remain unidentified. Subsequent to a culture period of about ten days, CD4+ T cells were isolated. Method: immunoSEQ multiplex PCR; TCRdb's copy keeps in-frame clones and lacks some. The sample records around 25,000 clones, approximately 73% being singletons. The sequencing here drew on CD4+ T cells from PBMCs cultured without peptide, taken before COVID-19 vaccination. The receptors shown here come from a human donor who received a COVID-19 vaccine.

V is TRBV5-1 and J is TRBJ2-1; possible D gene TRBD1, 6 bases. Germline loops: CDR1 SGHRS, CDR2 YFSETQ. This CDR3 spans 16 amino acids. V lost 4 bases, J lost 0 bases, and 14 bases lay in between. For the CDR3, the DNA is TGCGCCAGCAGCGAGCAGGGGCGGAGCTCCTACAATGAGCAGTTCTTC. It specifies CASSEQGRSSYNEQFF. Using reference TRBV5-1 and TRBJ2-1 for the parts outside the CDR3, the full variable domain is KAGVTQTPRYLIKTRGQQVTLSCSPISGHRSVSWYQQTPGQGLQFLFEYFSETQRNKGNFPGRFSGRQFSNSRSEMNVSTLELGDSALYLCASSEQGRSSYNEQFFGPGTRLTVL.

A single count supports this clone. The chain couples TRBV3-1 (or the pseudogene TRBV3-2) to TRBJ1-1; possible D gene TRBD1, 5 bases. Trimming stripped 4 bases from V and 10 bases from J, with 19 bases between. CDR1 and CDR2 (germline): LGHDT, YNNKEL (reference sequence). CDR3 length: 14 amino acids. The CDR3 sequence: CASSRAGGVTRAFF. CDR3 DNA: TGTGCCAGCAGCCGGGCGGGGGGGGTAACTAGAGCTTTCTTT.

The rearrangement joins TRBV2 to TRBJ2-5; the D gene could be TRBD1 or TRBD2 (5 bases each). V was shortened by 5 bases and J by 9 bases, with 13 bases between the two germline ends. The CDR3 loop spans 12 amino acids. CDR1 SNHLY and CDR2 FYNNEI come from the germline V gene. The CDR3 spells CASSPGSRAQYF. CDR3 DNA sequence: TGTGCCAGCAGTCCGGGGTCCAGGGCCCAGTACTTC.

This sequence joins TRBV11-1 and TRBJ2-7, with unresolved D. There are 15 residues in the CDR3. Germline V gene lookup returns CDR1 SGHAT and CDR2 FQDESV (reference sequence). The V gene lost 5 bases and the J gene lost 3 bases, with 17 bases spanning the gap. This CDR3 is CASSDLKQAGYEQYF. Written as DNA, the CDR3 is TGTGCCAGCAGCGATCTGAAGCAGGCCGGCTACGAGCAGTACTTC.

The CDR3 DNA follows: TGTGCCAGCAGCTTGGGTAAGGGACGGGAGTCCTACAATGAGCAGTTCTTC. As protein: CASSLGKGRESYNEQFF. The chain uses TRBV5-4 and TRBJ2-1; D perhaps matches TRBD2 (6 bases). Germline CDR1 SGHNT, CDR2 YYREEE (reference sequence). V was trimmed by 0 bases and J by 1 base, leaving 14 bases between them. CDR3 length: 17 residues.

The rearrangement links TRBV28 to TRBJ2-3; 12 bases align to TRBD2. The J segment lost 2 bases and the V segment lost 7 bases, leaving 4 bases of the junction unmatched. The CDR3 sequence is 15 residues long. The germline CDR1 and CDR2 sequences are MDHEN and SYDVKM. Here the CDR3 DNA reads TGTGCCAGCACCCTAGCGGGAGGGCCCACAGATACGCAGTATTTT. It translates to CASTLAGGPTDTQYF.

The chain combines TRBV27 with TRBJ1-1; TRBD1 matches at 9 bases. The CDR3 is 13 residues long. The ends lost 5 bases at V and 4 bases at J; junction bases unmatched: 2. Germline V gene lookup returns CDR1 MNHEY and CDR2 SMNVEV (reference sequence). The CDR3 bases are TGTGCCAGCAGTGACAGGGGGTCCACTGAAGCTTTCTTT. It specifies CASSDRGSTEAFF.

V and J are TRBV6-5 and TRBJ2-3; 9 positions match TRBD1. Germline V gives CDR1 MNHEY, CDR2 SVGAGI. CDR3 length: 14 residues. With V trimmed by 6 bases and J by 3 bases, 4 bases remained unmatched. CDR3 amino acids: CASSPGQGTDTQYF. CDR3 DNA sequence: TGTGCCAGCAGCCCGGGACAGGGAACAGATACGCAGTATTTT.

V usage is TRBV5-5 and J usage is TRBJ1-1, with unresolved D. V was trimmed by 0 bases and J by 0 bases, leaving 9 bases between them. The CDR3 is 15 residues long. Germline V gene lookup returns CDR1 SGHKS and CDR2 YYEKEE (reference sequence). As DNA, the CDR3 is TGTGCCAGCAGCTTGGACACGGCAGTGAACACTGAAGCTTTCTTT. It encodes CASSLDTAVNTEAFF.